These 23 T cell receptor beta chains originate from one sample sequenced in a study of brain T cells in children with intractable seizures. Profiling relied on immunoSEQ multiplex PCR, and the TCRdb table lists in-frame clones only, not all of them. Among fewer than 85,000 clones listed, 90% to 95% were seen once. The sequences come from peripheral blood, collected at surgery. All receptors derive from a boy less than two years old with tuberous sclerosis and intractable seizures.

The V and J genes are TRBV9 and TRBJ2-7, with D possibly being TRBD2 (5 bases). Trimming left V 0 bases short and J 1 base short, with 8 bases between. Germline V gene sequence: CDR1 SGDLS, CDR2 YYNGEE. This CDR3 spans 14 amino acids. CDR3 loop: CASSVGRGSYEQYF. In nucleotides, the CDR3 is TGTGCCAGCAGCGTAGGCCGGGGTTCCTACGAGCAGTACTTC.

The chain combines TRBV5-1 with TRBJ2-3, with D possibly being TRBD2 (5 bases). Germline lookup yields CDR1 SGHRS and CDR2 YFSETQ. V lost 1 base to trimming and J lost 2 bases, with 14 bases between them. The CDR3 is made up of 16 amino acids. The CDR3, as DNA: TGCGCCAGCAGCTTGAGGCTAGCTGTGATCACAGATACGCAGTATTTT. As protein: CASSLRLAVITDTQYF. The whole variable domain, remainder taken from reference TRBV5-1 and TRBJ2-3, is KAGVTQTPRYLIKTRGQQVTLSCSPISGHRSVSWYQQTPGQGLQFLFEYFSETQRNKGNFPGRFSGRQFSNSRSEMNVSTLELGDSALYLCASSLRLAVITDTQYFGPGTRLTVL.

The gene calls are TRBV19 and TRBJ1-5; a possible D gene is TRBD1 (5 bases). V lost 3 bases and J lost 4, with 16 bases in between. From germline, CDR1 is LNHDA and CDR2 SQIVND (reference sequence). This CDR3 contains 16 residues. CDR3 in amino acids: CASSIGGQGWNQPQHF. The CDR3 DNA reads as TGTGCCAGTAGTATCGGCGGGCAGGGATGGAATCAGCCCCAGCATTTT.

This clone is medium-sized. The rearrangement uses TRBV7-9 and TRBJ2-7; 9 bases line up with TRBD1. Germline CDR1 reads SEHNR; CDR2 reads FQNEAQ (reference sequence). V was pared by 6 bases and J by 2 bases, with 5 bases of the junction left unmatched. The CDR3 loop spans 14 amino acids. CDR3 in amino acids: CASSPGQGPYEQYF. As DNA, the CDR3 is TGTGCCAGCAGTCCGGGACAGGGTCCCTACGAGCAGTACTTC.

This chain uses TRBV18 with TRBJ1-5; 7 nucleotides align to TRBD1. This CDR3 comprises 13 residues. V shed 8 bases and J 3 bases; nucleotides not matched to a gene: 4. Germline V gene sequence: CDR1 KGHSH, CDR2 LQKENI. The DNA for the CDR3 is TGTGCCAGCACCACAGGGGTCAATCAGCCCCAGCATTTT. Protein product: CASTTGVNQPQHF.

The genes are TRBV19 and TRBJ2-1; 8 bases are a match to TRBD2. The CDR3 is 14 amino acids. V shed 6 bases and J 2 bases; nucleotides not matched to a gene: 3. Germline assignment: CDR1 LNHDA and CDR2 SQIVND (reference sequence). The CDR3 coding sequence is TGTGCCAGTAGCGTAGCGGGGCCCTACAATGAGCAGTTCTTC. This encodes CASSVAGPYNEQFF.

This chain links TRBV30 with TRBJ2-7, with D tentatively TRBD1 or TRBD2 (6 bases each). The CDR3 has 14 residues. Germline values: CDR1 GTSNPN, CDR2 SVGIG (reference sequence). V was shortened by 0 bases and J by 7 bases, with 16 bases between the two germline ends. CDR3 region: CAWSVRGSRGEQYF. CDR3 nucleotide sequence: TGTGCCTGGAGTGTAAGGGGGTCGCGGGGAGAGCAGTACTTC.

This chain joins TRBV5-1 and TRBJ2-7; 12 nucleotides line up with TRBD2. Germline CDR1 and CDR2: SGHRS and YFSETQ. V trimming: 0 bases; J trimming: 7 bases; junction bases outside the gene matches: 14. This CDR3 spans 18 amino acids. The CDR3 loop reads CASSLGLAGVQSPGEQYF. CDR3 nucleotide sequence: TGCGCCAGCAGCTTGGGACTAGCGGGAGTCCAGTCTCCGGGAGAGCAGTACTTC. The full variable domain, completed using reference TRBV5-1 and TRBJ2-7, is KAGVTQTPRYLIKTRGQQVTLSCSPISGHRSVSWYQQTPGQGLQFLFEYFSETQRNKGNFPGRFSGRQFSNSRSEMNVSTLELGDSALYLCASSLGLAGVQSPGEQYFGPGTRLTVT.

This rearrangement joins TRBV27 to TRBJ2-2, with TRBD1 matching over 8 bases. CDR3 size: 17 residues. Germline V gene lookup returns CDR1 MNHEY and CDR2 SMNVEV (reference sequence). The junction had 12 bases not matched to a gene; V was cut back by 1 base and J by 8 bases. The CDR3 bases are TGTGCCAGCAGTTTATATGGTCGGCAGGGGGCTAAAGGGGAGCTGTTTTTT. Its translation: CASSLYGRQGAKGELFF.

This clone appeared once. The gene calls are TRBV6-2 or TRBV6-3 and TRBJ1-2; D may be TRBD1 (6 bases). This CDR3 comprises 12 residues. V dropped 6 bases and J dropped 5 bases, with 10 bases sitting between them. The germline CDR1 and CDR2 sequences are MNHEY and SVGEGT. CDR3 sequence: CASSAGQYGYTF. The DNA of the CDR3 is TGTGCCAGCAGCGCCGGACAGTATGGCTACACCTTC.

This clone has only a few counts. The chain carries TRBV20-1 and TRBJ1-2; D unclear. The V gene lost 1 base and the J gene lost 6 bases, with 6 bases spanning the gap. The CDR3 length is 11 residues. Germline assignment: CDR1 DFQATT and CDR2 SNEGSKA (reference sequence). CDR3 amino acids: CSARGEDGYTF. Here the CDR3 DNA reads TGCAGTGCTAGAGGGGAAGATGGCTACACCTTC.

V is TRBV5-6 and J is TRBJ2-2; possibly TRBD1 for D (6 bases). The V end was cut by 0 bases, the J end by 1 base, with 10 bases between. The CDR3 totals 16 residues. The germline CDR1 and CDR2 sequences are SGHDT and YYEEEE. CDR3 bases: TGTGCCAGCAGCTTGGATTACAGGGAGAACACCGGGGAGCTGTTTTTT. It yields the protein CASSLDYRENTGELFF.

This chain joins TRBV9 and TRBJ2-3, with TRBD2 matching over 11 bases. Germline values: CDR1 SGDLS, CDR2 YYNGEE. J gave up 1 base and V 2 bases, and 6 bases lay outside the gene matches. CDR3 size: 17 residues. The CDR3 region has the DNA TGTGCCAGCAGCGTTTCTAGCGGGGGGTGGGGCACAGATACGCAGTATTTT. This encodes CASSVSSGGWGTDTQYF.

The chain recombines TRBV4-2 with TRBJ1-5; no definite D call. Trimming shortened V by 1 base and J by 6 bases, and 19 bases separated the two germline ends. The CDR3 consists of 17 residues. Germline CDR1 LGHNA, CDR2 YNFKEQ. In DNA form, the CDR3 reads TGTGCCAGCAGCCAAGGGTCTTGGCAGACAACGGGTCAGCCCCAGCATTTT. Translation: CASSQGSWQTTGQPQHF.

This chain connects TRBV9 to TRBJ2-1, with D possibly being TRBD2 (6 bases). V shed 4 bases and J shed 5 bases, with 19 bases lying between them. This CDR3 comprises 16 residues. Germline CDR1 SGDLS, CDR2 YYNGEE. CDR3 in amino acids: CASSPQTPGAHNEQFF. CDR3 DNA: TGTGCCAGCAGCCCACAGACGCCGGGAGCCCACAATGAGCAGTTCTTC.

The chain carries TRBV7-6 and TRBJ1-1; D call uncertain. This CDR3 comprises 15 residues. Per germline, CDR1 SGHVS and CDR2 FNYEAQ. The ends were cut back, 5 bases at V and 3 bases at J, with 16 bases in the middle. CDR3 sequence reads: CASSQWKGRHTEAFF. As DNA, the CDR3 is TGTGCCAGCAGCCAATGGAAGGGCAGGCACACTGAAGCTTTCTTT.

In this sample, this clone turned up a few times. This chain links TRBV3-1 (or the pseudogene TRBV3-2) with TRBJ1-3, with D hard to call. CDR1 is LGHDT, CDR2 YNNKEL, per germline (reference sequence). The CDR3 totals 16 residues. Trimming shortened V by 2 bases and J by 0 bases, and 11 bases separated the two germline ends. For the CDR3, the DNA is TGTGCCAGCAGCCAAAGGGTGGACTTCTCTGGAAACACCATATATTTT. Its protein product is CASSQRVDFSGNTIYF.

The chain has TRBV19 and TRBJ2-2; 7 positions match TRBD1. There are 14 residues in the CDR3. After removal of 10 bases from V and 0 bases from J, the junction contained 5 bases not matched to a gene. The germline CDR1 and CDR2 sequences are LNHDA and SQIVND (reference sequence). The CDR3 spells CATRDSPNTGELFF. The CDR3 DNA follows: TGTGCCACCCGGGACAGCCCGAACACCGGGGAGCTGTTTTTT.

This clone appeared a few times. This rearrangement joins TRBV7-2 to TRBJ1-6; D not certain. The V gene's germline CDR1 is SGHTA and CDR2 FQGNSA. V was trimmed by 1 base and J by 5 bases, leaving 6 bases between them. The CDR3 spans 14 residues. The CDR3, as DNA: TGTGCCAGCAGCTTAGTGGCAGATAATTCACCCCTCCACTTT. Translating gives CASSLVADNSPLHF.

The V gene is TRBV7-6, the J gene TRBJ2-3, with TRBD2 matching over 10 bases. V lost 5 bases to trimming and J lost 5 bases; unmatched junction nucleotides: 16. Germline V CDR1 and CDR2: SGHVS, FNYEAQ. The CDR3 is 18 residues long. CDR3: CASSPLPGTSVWLDTQYF. CDR3 sequence (DNA): TGTGCCAGCAGCCCACTTCCCGGGACTAGCGTTTGGTTAGATACGCAGTATTTT.

This chain links TRBV19 with TRBJ2-7; 9 nucleotides align to TRBD2. The V gene's germline CDR1 is LNHDA and CDR2 SQIVND (reference sequence). The CDR3 covers 15 residues. The J segment lost 5 bases and the V segment lost 5 bases, leaving 10 bases of the junction unmatched. In nucleotides, the CDR3 is TGTGCCAGTAGTGACTTTAGCGGGAGTGTGAACGAGCAGTACTTC. Encoded protein: CASSDFSGSVNEQYF.

The chain carries TRBV11-2 and TRBJ2-7; the D is unclear. The V gene lost 5 bases and the J gene lost 3 bases, with 17 bases spanning the gap. This CDR3 is built from 15 residues. The germline gives CDR1 SGHAT, CDR2 FQNNGV. CDR3 in amino acids: CASSPWITTDYEQYF. The CDR3 nucleotides read TGTGCCAGCAGCCCATGGATTACAACCGACTACGAGCAGTACTTC.

The chain carries TRBV28 and TRBJ1-1; TRBD1 might be the D (6 bases). The CDR3 is 13 amino acids. V shed 5 bases and J shed 1 base, with 8 bases lying between them. In germline, CDR1 is MDHEN, CDR2 SYDVKM. The DNA of the CDR3 is TGTGCCAGCAGTAGGACAGCGAACACTGAAGCTTTCTTT. Translation gives CASSRTANTEAFF.